The 11 T cell receptor beta chains given below trace back to one sample, sequenced in a study of early T cells in non-severe SARS-CoV-2 infection. TCRdb called the 5' RACE reads again in MiXCR, with one record for every CDR3 protein. This sample carries 40,000 to 60,000 distinct CDR3 sequences, around 10% of them seen once, and the ten largest clones take roughly 8.3%. The specimen sequenced was whole blood. The origin of the receptors is an adult who was a healthcare worker with PCR-confirmed SARS-CoV-2 infection or an uninfected control (not recorded which).

This clonotype was counted between two and nine times. The rearrangement uses TRBV28 and TRBJ2-1, with a possible D match to TRBD2 (5 bases). This CDR3 spans 16 amino acids. Germline lookup yields CDR1 MDHEN and CDR2 SYDVKM. Trimming removed 5 bases from V and 6 bases from J, with 20 bases in between. CDR3 sequence reads: CASSPAEVRWGNEQFF. As DNA, the CDR3 is TGTGCCAGCAGTCCCGCGGAGGTTCGATGGGGCAATGAGCAGTTCTTC.

This clonotype was recorded a few times. The chain recombines TRBV12-3 or TRBV12-4 with TRBJ2-3; D unresolved. CDR3 size: 14 residues. V lost 6 bases, J lost 2 bases, and 12 bases lay in between. The CDR3 sequence: CASRLGHSTDTQYF. The CDR3, as DNA: TGTGCCAGCAGGTTGGGCCACTCCACAGATACGCAGTATTTT.

This clonotype showed up many times. The chain couples TRBV5-1 to TRBJ1-1; D is uncertain. The germline V gene has CDR1 SGHRS and CDR2 YFSETQ. This CDR3 contains 16 residues. Trimming took off 2 bases at V and 1 base at J, with 15 bases between the two ends. CDR3 residues: CASSFPPTGANTEAFF. For the CDR3, the DNA is TGCGCCAGCAGCTTCCCCCCAACCGGCGCGAACACTGAAGCTTTCTTT.

The genes are TRBV3-1 and TRBJ2-7; D gene ambiguous. Trimming shortened V by 2 bases and J by 12 bases, and 11 bases separated the two germline ends. The germline CDR1 and CDR2 sequences are LGHDT and YNNKEL (reference sequence). The CDR3 length is 11 residues. The CDR3 region has the DNA TGTGCCAGCAGCCAATCGGTAGGCCTGTACTTC. This encodes CASSQSVGLYF.

In this sample, this clonotype turned up many times. This sequence joins TRBV7-2 and TRBJ1-4; 7 bases agree with TRBD1. This CDR3 has 15 amino acids. Germline V gene data show CDR1 as SGHTA and CDR2 as FQGNSA. The J segment lost 3 bases and the V segment lost 3 bases, leaving 4 bases of the junction unmatched. CDR3 coding DNA: TGTGCCAGCAGCTTCGAGGGGACAGCTAATGAAAAACTGTTTTTT. The encoded protein is CASSFEGTANEKLFF.

In DNA form, the CDR3 reads TGCAGTGCGCCCCTAAGGGGACTAGCGGCCAGTAGCTCCTACGAGCAGTACTTC. As protein: CSAPLRGLAASSSYEQYF. The chain uses TRBV20-1 and TRBJ2-7; TRBD2 matches at 11 bases. CDR1 DFQATT and CDR2 SNEGSKA come from the germline V gene (reference sequence). J gave up 0 bases and V 6 bases, and 16 bases lay outside the gene matches. The CDR3 length is 18 residues.

The rearrangement joins TRBV6-2 or TRBV6-3 to TRBJ2-7; D may be TRBD2 (5 bases). Germline values: CDR1 MNHEY, CDR2 SVGEGT. Trimming stripped 6 bases from V and 2 bases from J, with 17 bases between. The CDR3 length is 15 residues. The CDR3 protein is CASSEERLRTYEQYF. The DNA for the CDR3 is TGTGCCAGCAGCGAGGAGCGGCTTAGGACCTACGAGCAGTACTTC.

This clonotype was picked up many times. The chain carries TRBV5-1 and TRBJ2-5; D gene uncertain. The CDR3 totals 14 residues. Trimming cost V 5 bases and J 1 base, with 12 bases left between them. Germline values: CDR1 SGHRS, CDR2 YFSETQ. Written as DNA, the CDR3 is TGCGCCAGCAGTGGTGGAGAAGTCCAAGAGACCCAGTACTTC. It yields the protein CASSGGEVQETQYF.

This clonotype has a handful of counts. The chain combines TRBV3-1 with TRBJ1-2, with TRBD1 matching 7 bases. V was clipped by 1 base and J by 8 bases; unmatched bases: 7. Looked up from germline, CDR1 is LGHDT and CDR2 is YNNKEL (reference sequence). This CDR3 spans 14 amino acids. Here the CDR3 reads CASSQVDRAGGYTF. The CDR3 DNA reads TGTGCCAGCAGCCAAGTTGACAGGGCAGGAGGCTACACCTTC.

This clonotype was picked up a small number of times. The rearrangement links TRBV20-1 to TRBJ1-3; D might be TRBD1 (5 bases). This CDR3 contains 14 residues. The V end lost 1 base, the J end lost 0 bases, and 7 bases lay between the germline ends. The germline gives CDR1 DFQATT, CDR2 SNEGSKA (reference sequence). CDR3 DNA sequence: TGCAGTGCTAGAGCCGGGGGCTCTGGAAACACCATATATTTT. It encodes CSARAGGSGNTIYF.

There are a few counts of this clonotype. The chain joins TRBV29-1 to TRBJ2-1, with a possible D match to TRBD1 (6 bases). CDR1 is SQVTM, CDR2 ANQGSEA, per germline. CDR3 length equals 11 residues. V lost 3 bases and J lost 8, with 8 bases in between. CDR3 sequence reads: CSVDGGYEQFF. CDR3 in DNA: TGCAGCGTTGATGGGGGCTATGAGCAGTTCTTC.